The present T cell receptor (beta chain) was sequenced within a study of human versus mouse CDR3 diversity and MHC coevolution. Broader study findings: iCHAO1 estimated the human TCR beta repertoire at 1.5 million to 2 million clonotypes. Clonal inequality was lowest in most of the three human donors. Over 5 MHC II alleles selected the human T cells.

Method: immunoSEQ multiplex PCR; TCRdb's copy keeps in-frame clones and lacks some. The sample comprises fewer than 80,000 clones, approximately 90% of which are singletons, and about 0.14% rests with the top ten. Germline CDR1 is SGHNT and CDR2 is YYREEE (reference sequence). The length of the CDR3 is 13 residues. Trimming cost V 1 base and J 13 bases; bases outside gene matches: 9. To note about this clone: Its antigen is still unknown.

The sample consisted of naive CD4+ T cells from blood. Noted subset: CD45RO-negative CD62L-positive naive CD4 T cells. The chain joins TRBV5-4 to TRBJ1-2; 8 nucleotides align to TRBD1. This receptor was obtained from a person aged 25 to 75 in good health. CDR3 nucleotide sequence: TGTGCCAGCAGCTTGACAGGGGGAGGGGACAGCACCTTC. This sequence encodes CASSLTGGGDSTF.